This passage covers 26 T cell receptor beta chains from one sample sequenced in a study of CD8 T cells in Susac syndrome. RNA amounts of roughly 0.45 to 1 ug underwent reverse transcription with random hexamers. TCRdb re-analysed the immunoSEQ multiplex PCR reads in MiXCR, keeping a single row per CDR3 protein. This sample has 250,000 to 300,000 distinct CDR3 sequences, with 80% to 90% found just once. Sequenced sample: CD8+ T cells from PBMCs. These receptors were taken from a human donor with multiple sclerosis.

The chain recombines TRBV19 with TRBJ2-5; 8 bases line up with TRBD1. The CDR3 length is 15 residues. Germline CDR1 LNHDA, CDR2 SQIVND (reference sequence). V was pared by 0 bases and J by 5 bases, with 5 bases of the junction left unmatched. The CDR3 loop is CASSIDLDRGETQYF. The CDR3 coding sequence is TGTGCCAGTAGTATAGATCTCGACAGGGGTGAGACCCAGTACTTC. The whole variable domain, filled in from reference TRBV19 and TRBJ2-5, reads DGGITQSPKYLFRKEGQNVTLSCEQNLNHDAMYWYRQDPGQGLRLIYYSQIVNDFQKGDIAEGYSVSREKKESFPLTVTSAQKNPTAFYLCASSIDLDRGETQYFGPGTRLLVL.

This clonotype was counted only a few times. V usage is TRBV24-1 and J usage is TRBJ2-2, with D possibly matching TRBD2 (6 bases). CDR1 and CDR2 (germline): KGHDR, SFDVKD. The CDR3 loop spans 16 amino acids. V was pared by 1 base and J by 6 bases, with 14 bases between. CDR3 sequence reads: CATSDFSGVGAGELFF. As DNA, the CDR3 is TGTGCCACCAGTGATTTTTCGGGAGTTGGGGCCGGGGAGCTGTTTTTT.

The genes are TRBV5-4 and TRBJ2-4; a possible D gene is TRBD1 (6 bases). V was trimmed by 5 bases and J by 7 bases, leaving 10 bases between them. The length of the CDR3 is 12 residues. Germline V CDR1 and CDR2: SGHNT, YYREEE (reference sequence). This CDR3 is CASSGGRNIQYF. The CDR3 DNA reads TGTGCCAGCAGTGGGGGCAGGAACATTCAGTACTTC.

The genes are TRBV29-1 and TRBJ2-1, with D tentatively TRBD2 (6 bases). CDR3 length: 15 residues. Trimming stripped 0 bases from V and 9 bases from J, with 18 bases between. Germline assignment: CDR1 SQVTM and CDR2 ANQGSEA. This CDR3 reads CSVEDRGGEAFEQFF. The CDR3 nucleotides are TGCAGCGTTGAAGATCGGGGAGGAGAAGCGTTTGAGCAGTTCTTC.

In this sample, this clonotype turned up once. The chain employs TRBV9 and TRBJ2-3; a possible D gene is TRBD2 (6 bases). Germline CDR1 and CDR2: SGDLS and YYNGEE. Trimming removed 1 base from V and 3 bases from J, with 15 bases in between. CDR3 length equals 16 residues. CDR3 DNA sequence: TGTGCCAGCAGCGTACCCAAGGACGGGGGAACAGATACGCAGTATTTT. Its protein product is CASSVPKDGGTDTQYF.

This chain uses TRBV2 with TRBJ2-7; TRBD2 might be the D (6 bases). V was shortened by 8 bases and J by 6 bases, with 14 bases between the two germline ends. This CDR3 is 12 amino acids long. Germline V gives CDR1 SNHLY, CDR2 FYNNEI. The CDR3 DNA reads TGTGCCAGCGAGGACCGGGGAGGCGAGCAGTACTTC. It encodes CASEDRGGEQYF.

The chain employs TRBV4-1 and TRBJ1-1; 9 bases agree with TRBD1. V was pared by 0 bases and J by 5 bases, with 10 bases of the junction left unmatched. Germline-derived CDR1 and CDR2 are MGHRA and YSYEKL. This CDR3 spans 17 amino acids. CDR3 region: CASSQDGEGTGKTEAFF. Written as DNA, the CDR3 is TGCGCCAGCAGCCAAGATGGGGAAGGGACAGGGAAAACTGAAGCTTTCTTT.

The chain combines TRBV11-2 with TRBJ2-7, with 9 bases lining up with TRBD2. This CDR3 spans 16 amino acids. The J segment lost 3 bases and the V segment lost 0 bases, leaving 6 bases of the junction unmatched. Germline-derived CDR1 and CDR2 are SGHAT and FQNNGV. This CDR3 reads CASSLEAGGGVYEQYF. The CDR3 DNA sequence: TGTGCCAGCAGCTTAGAAGCGGGGGGTGGGGTCTACGAGCAGTACTTC.

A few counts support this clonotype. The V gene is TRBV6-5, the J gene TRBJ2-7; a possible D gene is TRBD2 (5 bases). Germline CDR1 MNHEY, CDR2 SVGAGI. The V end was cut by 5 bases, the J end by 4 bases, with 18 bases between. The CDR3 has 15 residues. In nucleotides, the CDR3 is TGTGCCAGCAGTCTCCTTGCGGAGGTGGTTTACGAGCAGTACTTC. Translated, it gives CASSLLAEVVYEQYF.

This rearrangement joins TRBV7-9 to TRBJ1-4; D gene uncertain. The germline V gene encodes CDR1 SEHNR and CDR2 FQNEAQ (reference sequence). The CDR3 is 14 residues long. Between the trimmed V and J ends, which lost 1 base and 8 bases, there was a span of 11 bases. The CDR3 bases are TGTGCCAGCAGCTTAGGGACCCTCTCGGAAAAACTGTTTTTT. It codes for CASSLGTLSEKLFF. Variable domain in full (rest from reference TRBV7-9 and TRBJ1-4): DTGVSQNPRHKITKRGQNVTFRCDPISEHNRLYWYRQTLGQGPEFLTYFQNEAQLEKSRLLSDRFSAERPKGSFSTLEIQRTEQGDSAMYLCASSLGTLSEKLFFGSGTQLSVL.

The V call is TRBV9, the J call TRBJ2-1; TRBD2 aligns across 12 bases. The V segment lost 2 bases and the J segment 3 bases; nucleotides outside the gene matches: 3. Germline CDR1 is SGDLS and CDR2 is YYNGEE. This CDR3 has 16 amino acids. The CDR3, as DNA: TGTGCCAGCAGCGTGAGGACTAGCGGGAACTACAATGAGCAGTTCTTC. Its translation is CASSVRTSGNYNEQFF.

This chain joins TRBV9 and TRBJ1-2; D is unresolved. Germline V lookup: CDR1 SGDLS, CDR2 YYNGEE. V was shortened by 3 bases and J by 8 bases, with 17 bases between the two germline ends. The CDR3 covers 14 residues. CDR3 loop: CASSGAVSILGYTF. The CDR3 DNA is TGTGCCAGCAGCGGGGCGGTCTCCATTCTCGGCTACACCTTC.

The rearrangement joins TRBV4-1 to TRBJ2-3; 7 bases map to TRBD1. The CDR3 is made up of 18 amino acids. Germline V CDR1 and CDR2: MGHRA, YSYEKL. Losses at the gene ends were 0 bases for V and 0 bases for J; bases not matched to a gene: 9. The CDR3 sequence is CASSQERWGQRSTDTQYF. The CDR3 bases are TGCGCCAGCAGCCAAGAAAGATGGGGACAGAGAAGCACAGATACGCAGTATTTT.

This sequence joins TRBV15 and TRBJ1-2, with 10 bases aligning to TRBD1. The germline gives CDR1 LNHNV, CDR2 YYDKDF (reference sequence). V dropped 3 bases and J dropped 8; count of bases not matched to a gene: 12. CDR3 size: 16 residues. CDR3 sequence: CATSSSHSTGGDGYTF. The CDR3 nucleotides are TGTGCCACCAGCAGTTCCCACTCGACAGGGGGCGACGGCTACACCTTC.

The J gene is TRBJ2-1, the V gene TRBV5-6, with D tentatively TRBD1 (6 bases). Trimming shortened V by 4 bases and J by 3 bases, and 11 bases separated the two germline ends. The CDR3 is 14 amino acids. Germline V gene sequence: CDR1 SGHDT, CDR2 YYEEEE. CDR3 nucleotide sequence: TGTGCCAGCAGCCAACAGGGATTCTACAATGAGCAGTTCTTC. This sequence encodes CASSQQGFYNEQFF.

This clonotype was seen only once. The CDR3 bases are TGTGCCAGCAGCGTAGCAGGGGGCGGCTACGAGCAGTACTTC. Its translation: CASSVAGGGYEQYF. This rearrangement joins TRBV9 to TRBJ2-7; 8 bases match TRBD1. There are 14 residues in the CDR3. Trimming removed 0 bases from V and 3 bases from J; junction bases left unmatched: 2. Germline V gene data show CDR1 as SGDLS and CDR2 as YYNGEE.

The CDR3 DNA follows: TGTGCCAGCAGCTCAGCGGGGGGAGACAATGAGCAGTTCTTC. Its translation is CASSSAGGDNEQFF. The chain uses TRBV7-6 and TRBJ2-1; TRBD2 matches at 9 bases. This CDR3 contains 14 residues. Germline CDR1 SGHVS, CDR2 FNYEAQ. The V segment lost 4 bases and the J segment 5 bases; nucleotides outside the gene matches: 3.

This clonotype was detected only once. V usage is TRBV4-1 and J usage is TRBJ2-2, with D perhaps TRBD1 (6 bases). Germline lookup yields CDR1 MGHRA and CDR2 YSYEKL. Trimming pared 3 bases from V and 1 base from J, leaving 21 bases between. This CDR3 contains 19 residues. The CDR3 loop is CASSQWTESNSVNTGELFF. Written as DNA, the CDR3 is TGCGCCAGCAGCCAGTGGACAGAGTCGAACTCGGTGAACACCGGGGAGCTGTTTTTT.

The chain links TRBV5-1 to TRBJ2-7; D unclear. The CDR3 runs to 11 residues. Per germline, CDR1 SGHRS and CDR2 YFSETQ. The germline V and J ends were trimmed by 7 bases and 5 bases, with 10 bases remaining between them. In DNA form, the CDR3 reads TGCGCCAGCCCCCCTCGCAACGAGCAGTACTTC. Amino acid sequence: CASPPRNEQYF.

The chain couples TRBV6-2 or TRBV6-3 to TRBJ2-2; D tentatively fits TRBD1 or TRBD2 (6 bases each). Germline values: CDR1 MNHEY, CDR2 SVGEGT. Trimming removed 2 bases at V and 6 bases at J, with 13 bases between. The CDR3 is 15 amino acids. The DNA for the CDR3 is TGTGCCAGCAGTTACAGCCCGGGGGCGTCCGGGGAGCTGTTTTTT. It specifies CASSYSPGASGELFF.

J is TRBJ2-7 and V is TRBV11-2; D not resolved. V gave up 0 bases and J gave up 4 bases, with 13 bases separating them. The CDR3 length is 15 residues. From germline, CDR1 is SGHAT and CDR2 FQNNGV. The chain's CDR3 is CASSLEFYSLYEQYF. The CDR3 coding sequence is TGTGCCAGCAGCTTAGAATTTTACAGTTTGTACGAGCAGTACTTC.

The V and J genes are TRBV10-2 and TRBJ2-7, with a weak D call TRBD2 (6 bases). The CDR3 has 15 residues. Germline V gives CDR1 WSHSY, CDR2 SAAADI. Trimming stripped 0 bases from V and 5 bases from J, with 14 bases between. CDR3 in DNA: TGCGCCAGCAGTGAGTCGATAAGAACTAGCCACGAGCAGTACTTC. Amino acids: CASSESIRTSHEQYF.

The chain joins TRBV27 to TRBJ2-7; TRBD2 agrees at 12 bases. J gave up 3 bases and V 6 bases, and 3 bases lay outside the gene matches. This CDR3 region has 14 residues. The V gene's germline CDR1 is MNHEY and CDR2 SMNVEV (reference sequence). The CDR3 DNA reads TGTGCCAGCAGCCAGACTAGCGGGAGCTACGAGCAGTACTTC. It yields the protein CASSQTSGSYEQYF.

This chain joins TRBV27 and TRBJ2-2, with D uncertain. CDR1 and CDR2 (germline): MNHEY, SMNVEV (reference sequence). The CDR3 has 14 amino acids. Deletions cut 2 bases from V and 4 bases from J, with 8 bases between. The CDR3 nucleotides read TGTGCCAGCAGTTTAATATTGCGCACCGGGGAGCTGTTTTTT. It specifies CASSLILRTGELFF.

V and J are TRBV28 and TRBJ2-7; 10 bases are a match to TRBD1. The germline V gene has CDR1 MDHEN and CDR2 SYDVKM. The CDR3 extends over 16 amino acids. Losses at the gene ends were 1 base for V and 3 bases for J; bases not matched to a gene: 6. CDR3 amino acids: CASSLSGQGEIYEQYF. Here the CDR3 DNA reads TGTGCCAGCAGTTTATCTGGACAGGGGGAGATCTACGAGCAGTACTTC. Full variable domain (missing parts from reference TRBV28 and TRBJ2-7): DVKVTQSSRYLVKRTGEKVFLECVQDMDHENMFWYRQDPGLGLRLIYFSYDVKMKEKGDIPEGYSVSREKKERFSLILESASTNQTSMYLCASSLSGQGEIYEQYFGPGTRLTVT.

CDR3 protein: CASSLKLRAGELYEQYF. The CDR3 nucleotides are TGTGCCAGCAGCTTAAAGTTACGGGCGGGCGAGTTATACGAGCAGTACTTC. V is TRBV7-3 and J is TRBJ2-7; a possible D gene is TRBD2 (5 bases). The germline V gene has CDR1 SGHTA and CDR2 FQGTGA. This CDR3 region has 17 residues. V was shortened by 1 base and J by 4 bases, with 20 bases between the two germline ends.